This TCR beta chain was observed in a study of blood T cell repertoires in COVID-19. About the study: Donors in the United States, Italy and Spain gave samples during acute or convalescent COVID-19. The cDNA or gDNA used as material had been derived from T cells, B-cell-depleted T cells, or PBMCs.

CDR3 size: 13 residues. Source study methods: Estimated nucleated cell counts came from reference gene primer amplification. Some clones are missing from TCRdb's copy, which holds only in-frame ones; the method was immunoSEQ multiplex PCR. The DNA was the basis for D and trimming; V, J and clone size are from that table. The repertoire holds some 65,000 clones, with 70% to 85% as singletons. This chain uses TRBV21-1 with TRBJ2-5; the listed D gene, TRBD1, was not tested against the DNA. TRBV21-1 is a recognized pseudogene. The sequence was obtained from a woman in her 70s with acute or convalescent COVID-19. The specimen was peripheral blood. CDR3: CASSPEGVKTQYF. For the CDR3, the DNA is TGTGCCAGCAGCCCGGAAGGGGTAAAGACCCAGTACTTC.